The 27 T cell receptor beta chains listed next were all sequenced from one sample in a study of beta chain features in type 1 diabetes. Since all of the isolated RNA was reverse transcribed, expressed TCRB transcripts were what got sequenced. TCRdb keeps only in-frame clones here, not all; method: immunoSEQ multiplex PCR. Of 250,000 to 400,000 clones detected, 12% to 15% appear once; the ten largest clones hold more than 6.5%. The material sequenced was central memory CD4+ T cells from blood. The receptors were sampled from a man younger than 40 in good health.

The chain has TRBV5-4 and TRBJ2-2; D is undetermined. CDR3 size: 13 residues. The V end lost 2 bases, the J end lost 3 bases, and 5 bases lay between the germline ends. The germline gives CDR1 SGHNT, CDR2 YYREEE (reference sequence). The CDR3, as DNA: TGTGCCAGCAGCTTAGTGGACACCGGGGAGCTGTTTTTT. Translating it yields CASSLVDTGELFF.

This clone showed up just a few times. The genes are TRBV11-2 and TRBJ1-2; 8 bases are a match to TRBD1. CDR1 SGHAT and CDR2 FQNNGV come from the germline V gene. The CDR3 is 14 amino acids. Trimming removed 5 bases from V and 5 bases from J; junction bases left unmatched: 7. CDR3 sequence (DNA): TGTGCCAGCAGCGTTAGCTACAGGGGGTATGGCTACACCTTC. This codes for CASSVSYRGYGYTF.

This clone has more than one count but fewer than ten. In the same sample, other DNA sequences code for this CDR3. The chain joins TRBV5-8 to TRBJ2-5; no reliable D call. Per the germline V gene, CDR1 is SGHTS and CDR2 is YDEGEE. The CDR3 is 13 amino acids. V lost 2 bases, J lost 2 bases, and 7 bases lay in between. The CDR3 nucleotides read TGTGCCAGCAGCTTATACAGACAAGAGACCCAGTACTTC. Its translation is CASSLYRQETQYF.

This sequence joins TRBV5-4 and TRBJ1-1; weak D call: TRBD1 (5 bases). V was cut by 5 bases and J by 0 bases, with 11 bases left in between. Germline loops: CDR1 SGHNT, CDR2 YYREEE (reference sequence). This CDR3 region has 14 residues. Written as DNA, the CDR3 is TGTGCCAGCAGTCCCGGGACGGTGAACACTGAAGCTTTCTTT. It yields the protein CASSPGTVNTEAFF.

This clone was counted only a few times. One end of the junction does not line up with germline, which may come from a read error. The chain joins TRBV5-6 to TRBJ2-4; no clear D gene. There are 12 residues in the CDR3. The V gene's germline CDR1 is SGHDT and CDR2 YYEEEE. Written as DNA, the CDR3 is TGTGCCAGCAGTATCGCGACAAGCCCCACCATCTTC. Protein: CASSIATSPTIF. Filled out from reference TRBV5-6 and TRBJ2-4, the complete variable domain reads DAGVTQSPTHLIKTRGQQVTLRCSPKSGHDTVSWYQQALGQGPQFIFQYYEEEERQRGNFPDRFSGHQFPNYSSELNVNALLLGDSALYLCASSIATSPTIFGAGTRLSVL.

This clone was detected many times. The sample has other DNA sequences that encode this CDR3 too. This chain joins TRBV29-1 and TRBJ2-1; tentatively, D is TRBD2 (5 bases). The germline V gene encodes CDR1 SQVTM and CDR2 ANQGSEA. The CDR3 covers 11 residues. V lost 6 bases and J lost 3, with 6 bases in between. The CDR3 is CSVGLYNEQFF. CDR3 nucleotides: TGCAGCGTCGGACTCTACAATGAGCAGTTCTTC.

The CDR3 reads CASSYSAGSNQPQHF. The DNA for the CDR3 is TGTGCCAGCAGTTACTCGGCAGGTTCCAATCAGCCCCAGCATTTT. The J gene is TRBJ1-5, the V gene TRBV6-6; D not resolved. Trimming removed 0 bases from V and 3 bases from J, with 9 bases in between. There are 15 residues in the CDR3. Germline CDR1 reads MNHNY; CDR2 reads SVGAGI (reference sequence).

This clone has more than one count but fewer than ten. The genes are TRBV5-4 and TRBJ2-3; 8 positions agree with TRBD2. Per germline, CDR1 SGHNT and CDR2 YYREEE (reference sequence). The CDR3 is 18 residues long. The junction had 11 bases not matched to a gene; V was cut back by 0 bases and J by 2 bases. As DNA, the CDR3 is TGTGCCAGCAGCTTGGAGGGTAGCGGGGCCGTCACCACAGATACGCAGTATTTT. This encodes CASSLEGSGAVTTDTQYF.

This sequence joins TRBV15 and TRBJ2-2, with no clear D. V lost 1 base and J 3 bases, leaving 12 bases between the germline ends. Germline-derived CDR1 and CDR2 are LNHNV and YYDKDF (reference sequence). The CDR3 length is 16 residues. CDR3 nucleotide sequence: TGTGCCACCAGCAGAGTAGGAAGAAGGGACACCGGGGAGCTGTTTTTT. The encoded protein is CATSRVGRRDTGELFF. The variable domain in full, with the rest retrieved from reference TRBV15 and TRBJ2-2, is DAMVIQNPRYQVTQFGKPVTLSCSQTLNHNVMYWYQQKSSQAPKLLFHYYDKDFNNEADTPDNFQSRRPNTSFCFLDIRSPGLGDTAMYLCATSRVGRRDTGELFFGEGSRLTVL.

This rearrangement joins TRBV27 to TRBJ2-3, with 10 nucleotides matching TRBD2. Unmatched junction bases numbered 10, after V lost 6 bases and J lost 4 bases. Germline V gene sequence: CDR1 MNHEY, CDR2 SMNVEV (reference sequence). This CDR3 has 16 amino acids. CDR3 amino acids: CASRFTLAGEADTQYF. In DNA form, the CDR3 reads TGTGCCAGCAGATTCACTCTAGCGGGAGAGGCAGATACGCAGTATTTT.

CDR3 nucleotide sequence: TGTGCCTGGAGTACCCTGGCGGGAGGGTACAATGAGCAGTTCTTC. Its translation is CAWSTLAGGYNEQFF. The chain employs TRBV30 and TRBJ2-1; TRBD2 aligns across 9 bases. V lost 2 bases, J lost 4 bases, and 6 bases stayed unmatched. The CDR3 sequence is 15 residues long. Germline V CDR1 and CDR2: GTSNPN, SVGIG (reference sequence). The full variable domain, rest sourced from reference TRBV30 and TRBJ2-1, is SQTIHQWPATLVQPVGSPLSLECTVEGTSNPNLYWYRQAAGRGLQLLFYSVGIGQISSEVPQNLSASRPQDRQFILSSKKLLLSDSGFYLCAWSTLAGGYNEQFFGPGTRLTVL.

In this sample, this clone turned up a few times. The rearrangement uses TRBV11-3 and TRBJ2-6; 10 positions agree with TRBD1. In germline, CDR1 is SGHNT, CDR2 YENEEA. This CDR3 is built from 17 residues. V lost 4 bases and J lost 0; bases outside the gene matches: 3. CDR3 region: CASSSGTGDSGANVLTF. The CDR3 DNA is TGTGCCAGCAGCTCCGGGACAGGGGACTCTGGGGCCAACGTCCTGACTTTC.

A word on this clone: The sample has other DNA sequences that encode this CDR3 too. The chain couples TRBV6-1 to TRBJ1-3; no clear D. Germline values: CDR1 MNHNS, CDR2 SASEGT. The CDR3 is 13 amino acids. With 4 bases removed from V and 2 bases from J, the gap between germline ends came to 6 bases. The CDR3 here is CASSGTAGNTIYF. CDR3 DNA sequence: TGTGCCAGCAGTGGTACAGCTGGAAACACCATATATTTT.

J is TRBJ2-5 and V is TRBV29-1, with a tentative D call TRBD2 (7 bases). The CDR3 is 14 residues long. V lost 5 bases to trimming and J lost 5 bases, with 18 bases between them. Germline loops: CDR1 SQVTM, CDR2 ANQGSEA. The CDR3 loop is CSVLPPGGRETQYF. The CDR3 DNA is TGCAGCGTTCTCCCCCCGGGGGGCCGGGAGACCCAGTACTTC.

This clone was seen a handful of times. V gene TRBV7-2 combines with J gene TRBJ2-1; 11 bases agree with TRBD2. Germline loops: CDR1 SGHTA, CDR2 FQGNSA. The J segment lost 16 bases and the V segment lost 6 bases, leaving 8 bases of the junction unmatched. The CDR3 is 12 amino acids. Here the CDR3 DNA reads TGTGCCAGCAGTCCAACTAGCGGGAGTTCATTCTTC. It specifies CASSPTSGSSFF.

This clone came up a few times. The genes are TRBV19 and TRBJ1-1, with D perhaps matching TRBD1 (5 bases). Trimming left V 4 bases short and J 5 bases short, with 14 bases between. Germline loops: CDR1 LNHDA, CDR2 SQIVND (reference sequence). The CDR3 loop spans 14 amino acids. The CDR3 region is CASSNSGIRTEAFF. DNA of the CDR3: TGTGCCAGTAGTAACTCAGGGATTCGAACTGAAGCTTTCTTT.

There are many counts of this clone. The chain recombines TRBV5-6 with TRBJ2-4; no firm D call. The CDR3 contains 19 residues. Per germline, CDR1 SGHDT and CDR2 YYEEEE. V gave up 0 bases and J gave up 0 bases, with 19 bases separating them. The CDR3 is CASSLAAQANDLAKNIQYF. The CDR3 DNA follows: TGTGCCAGCAGCTTGGCCGCGCAGGCGAACGATCTAGCCAAAAACATTCAGTACTTC.

This clone was seen at least ten times. The genes are TRBV28 and TRBJ2-1; TRBD2 might be the D (5 bases). Trimming cost V 3 bases and J 0 bases, with 12 bases left between them. Germline CDR1 and CDR2: MDHEN and SYDVKM. The CDR3 is made up of 16 amino acids. The CDR3 reads CASSFGGGSSYNEQFF. The CDR3 nucleotides read TGTGCCAGCAGTTTTGGAGGTGGGAGCTCCTACAATGAGCAGTTCTTC.

As to this clone: This sample includes further DNA sequences coding for the same CDR3. CDR3 in amino acids: CASSPTLSGANVLTF. The CDR3, as DNA: TGTGCCAGCTCACCGACTTTATCTGGGGCCAACGTCCTGACTTTC. The genes are TRBV18 and TRBJ2-6; D is uncertain. Germline CDR1 reads KGHSH; CDR2 reads LQKENI. V dropped 3 bases and J dropped 1 base, with 7 bases sitting between them. The CDR3 covers 15 residues.

V gene TRBV20-1 combines with J gene TRBJ2-3; D call uncertain. V gave up 3 bases and J gave up 6 bases, with 7 bases separating them. The CDR3 runs to 11 residues. Germline V gene lookup returns CDR1 DFQATT and CDR2 SNEGSKA (reference sequence). CDR3 nucleotides: TGCAGTGCTAGGCTACCCGATACGCAGTATTTT. Its translation: CSARLPDTQYF.

This clone was found a few times. V is TRBV7-9 and J is TRBJ1-5, with D perhaps matching TRBD1 (6 bases). This CDR3 spans 16 amino acids. V shed 2 bases and J shed 0 bases, with 11 bases lying between them. Germline V gene sequence: CDR1 SEHNR, CDR2 FQNEAQ (reference sequence). CDR3 residues: CASSLTHRASNQPQHF. The DNA of the CDR3 is TGTGCCAGCAGCTTAACCCACAGGGCTAGCAATCAGCCCCAGCATTTT.

The rearrangement uses TRBV15 and TRBJ1-2; D gene ambiguous. CDR3 length: 13 residues. CDR1 and CDR2 (germline): LNHNV, YYDKDF (reference sequence). V was shortened by 1 base and J by 5 bases, with 8 bases between the two germline ends. CDR3 in amino acids: CATSRGDEYGYTF. CDR3 DNA: TGTGCCACCAGCAGAGGTGATGAGTATGGCTACACCTTC.

This clone was observed a handful of times. The chain joins TRBV19 to TRBJ2-3; 8 bases map to TRBD2. The CDR3 contains 15 residues. The V and J ends lost 7 bases and 2 bases, in that order; junction bases with no gene match: 8. Germline CDR1 LNHDA, CDR2 SQIVND (reference sequence). The CDR3 region is CASTHLAGHTDTQYF. CDR3 nucleotide sequence: TGTGCCAGTACCCACCTAGCGGGTCACACAGATACGCAGTATTTT.

Only a few counts were recorded for this clone. V is TRBV7-2 and J is TRBJ1-1; TRBD1 agrees at 8 bases. This CDR3 is built from 15 residues. Per germline, CDR1 SGHTA and CDR2 FQGNSA. V shed 1 base and J 1 base; nucleotides not matched to a gene: 2. The CDR3 loop is CASSLVTGGNTEAFF. The CDR3 region has the DNA TGTGCCAGCAGCTTAGTTACAGGGGGGAACACTGAAGCTTTCTTT.

This clone appeared a few times. As DNA, the CDR3 is TGTGCCTGGAGTTTGAGCTACGAGCAGTACGTC. The encoded protein is CAWSLSYEQYV. V gene TRBV30 combines with J gene TRBJ2-7; D call uncertain. Germline CDR1 and CDR2: GTSNPN and SVGIG (reference sequence). Trimming stripped 2 bases from V and 3 bases from J, with 5 bases between. The CDR3 spans 11 residues.

This clone was seen more than once but under ten times. The chain combines TRBV28 with TRBJ1-2; a weak D match, TRBD1 (6 bases). V shed 5 bases and J shed 8 bases, with 15 bases lying between them. CDR3 length: 13 amino acids. Per the germline V gene, CDR1 is MDHEN and CDR2 is SYDVKM. The CDR3 spells CASSQGSIKGYTF. DNA for the CDR3: TGTGCCAGCAGTCAGGGGTCTATTAAGGGCTACACCTTC.

The rearrangement uses TRBV6-5 and TRBJ2-4; maybe TRBD2 (5 bases). This CDR3 has 13 amino acids. Per germline, CDR1 MNHEY and CDR2 SVGAGI. V shed 6 bases and J shed 3 bases, with 9 bases lying between them. CDR3 in amino acids: CASRTEDKNIQYF. Here the CDR3 DNA reads TGTGCCAGCAGGACGGAGGACAAAAACATTCAGTACTTC.